Each of the 28 T cell receptor beta chains below was sequenced from the same sample in a study of blood T cell repertoires in COVID-19 (dated by TCRdb to the early 2020s). The library was built by means of the immunoSEQ multiplex PCR assay. As stored in TCRdb, this immuneACCESS dataset retains in-frame rearrangements with V and J assigned. A fraction of the clones does not appear; measured against another copy, unresolved V genes explain less than half of the discrepancy, and the remainder lacks a known reason. For this sample there are fewer than 350,000 clones; more than 70% appear just once. Around 8% of the sample is in the top ten clones. Sequencing was performed on peripheral blood. The receptors here all came from a woman aged 50 to 65 who had recovered from COVID-19.

The CDR3 loop is CASSRPGLAGGRGGQETQYF. As DNA, the CDR3 is TGTGCCAGCAGCCGTCCGGGACTAGCGGGGGGGCGAGGGGGCCAAGAGACCCAGTACTTC. V gene TRBV4-2 combines with J gene TRBJ2-5; TRBD2 matches 16 bases. The length of the CDR3 is 20 residues. V dropped 4 bases and J dropped 1; count of bases not matched to a gene: 12. Germline values: CDR1 LGHNA, CDR2 YNFKEQ.

This clone has a handful of counts. The V and J genes are TRBV5-1 and TRBJ2-2, with 11 bases identical to TRBD1. The ends lost 3 bases at V and 5 bases at J; junction bases unmatched: 3. The germline V gene has CDR1 SGHRS and CDR2 YFSETQ. The CDR3 spans 15 residues. CDR3 coding DNA: TGCGCCAGCAGCTCGGGACAGGGGGTAACCGGGGAGCTGTTTTTT. Amino acid sequence: CASSSGQGVTGELFF.

The genes are TRBV4-3 and TRBJ1-2; D might be TRBD1 (6 bases). Germline CDR1 and CDR2: LGHNA and YSLEER. V lost 0 bases and J 7 bases, leaving 18 bases between the germline ends. This CDR3 has 16 residues. The CDR3 coding sequence is TGCGCCAGCAGCCAAGATTTAGGACAGCTAGGGGGTGGCTACACCTTC. Translated: CASSQDLGQLGGGYTF.

The chain links TRBV19 to TRBJ1-4; no firm D call. Germline CDR1 is LNHDA and CDR2 is SQIVND (reference sequence). This CDR3 has 13 residues. The V end lost 11 bases, the J end lost 6 bases, and 16 bases lay between the germline ends. In nucleotides, the CDR3 is TGTGCCGGGTCAAGGACTCGGGATGAAAAACTGTTTTTT. Encoded protein: CAGSRTRDEKLFF.

This chain joins TRBV29-1 and TRBJ1-5, with a weak D call TRBD1 (6 bases). V was pared by 5 bases and J by 8 bases, with 16 bases between. The CDR3 runs to 13 residues. Germline CDR1 reads SQVTM; CDR2 reads ANQGSEA. CDR3 DNA: TGCAGCGTTCAGGGGACGCCGAGGGAGCCCCAGCATTTT. Encoded protein: CSVQGTPREPQHF.

The gene calls are TRBV2 and TRBJ1-2; TRBD1 might be the D (6 bases). CDR3 length: 14 residues. Germline V lookup: CDR1 SNHLY, CDR2 FYNNEI. V was pared by 3 bases and J by 5 bases, with 13 bases between. The CDR3 DNA follows: TGTGCCAGCAGTGACCTCAGAGGGGGATATGGCTACACCTTC. Translated, it gives CASSDLRGGYGYTF.

As regards this clone: One end of the junction varies from germline; a read error may be responsible. The rearrangement uses TRBV18 and TRBJ2-5; 7 nucleotides agree with TRBD2. The CDR3 runs 13 residues. Germline CDR1 and CDR2: KGHSH and LQKENI. The DNA for the CDR3 is TGTGCCAGCTCACGGGACTACCAGGAGACCCAGTACTTC. Amino acid sequence: CASSRDYQETQYF.

The CDR3 is CASSLMGANSGNTIYF. CDR3 bases: TGCGCCAGCAGCTTGATGGGGGCAAACTCTGGAAACACCATATATTTT. The chain joins TRBV5-1 to TRBJ1-3; D possibly corresponds to TRBD1 (6 bases). CDR1 is SGHRS, CDR2 YFSETQ, per germline. The CDR3 length is 16 residues. Deletions cut 1 base from V and 0 bases from J, with 11 bases between.

The V and J genes are TRBV5-4 and TRBJ1-3, with 8 bases aligning to TRBD1. There are 16 residues in the CDR3. Germline V lookup: CDR1 SGHNT, CDR2 YYREEE (reference sequence). After removal of 4 bases from V and 2 bases from J, the junction contained 8 bases not matched to a gene. The CDR3 here is CASSTQVTGAGNTIYF. CDR3 bases: TGTGCCAGCAGCACCCAGGTGACAGGGGCTGGAAACACCATATATTTT.

The rearrangement uses TRBV11-2 and TRBJ1-1, with TRBD1 matching 9 bases. V lost 5 bases and J lost 6; bases outside the gene matches: 10. Per germline, CDR1 SGHAT and CDR2 FQNNGV. The CDR3 has 15 residues. The CDR3 reads CASSRRTGEMAEAFF. In DNA form, the CDR3 reads TGTGCCAGCAGCCGAAGGACAGGGGAGATGGCTGAAGCTTTCTTT.

This clone appeared a single time. This chain links TRBV4-3 with TRBJ2-3; 13 bases align to TRBD2. Germline V CDR1 and CDR2: LGHNA, YSLEER. This CDR3 contains 15 residues. The trim removed 4 bases at V and 6 bases at J, leaving 4 bases unmatched. CDR3 sequence: CASSPGLAGDDTQYF. In nucleotides, the CDR3 is TGCGCCAGCAGCCCAGGACTAGCGGGAGATGATACGCAGTATTTT.

The rearrangement joins TRBV5-6 to TRBJ2-1; 8 positions agree with TRBD1. The trim removed 4 bases at V and 13 bases at J, leaving 7 bases unmatched. CDR1 and CDR2 (germline): SGHDT, YYEEEE. The length of the CDR3 is 12 residues. This CDR3 is CASSPLTGVQFF. CDR3 DNA: TGTGCCAGCAGCCCCTTGACAGGGGTTCAGTTCTTC.

The rearrangement uses TRBV7-2 and TRBJ2-6; D unresolved. Per the germline V gene, CDR1 is SGHTA and CDR2 is FQGNSA. The CDR3 consists of 16 residues. V gave up 1 base and J gave up 4 bases, with 11 bases separating them. CDR3 region: CASSLVSGAGANVLTF. DNA for the CDR3: TGTGCCAGCAGCTTAGTTTCGGGTGCAGGGGCCAACGTCCTGACTTTC.

The rearrangement joins TRBV10-3 to TRBJ1-1; D might be TRBD1 (6 bases). Trimming shortened V by 0 bases and J by 6 bases, and 14 bases separated the two germline ends. The germline gives CDR1 ENHRY, CDR2 SYGVKD. CDR3 length equals 15 residues. The CDR3 coding sequence is TGTGCCATCAGTGAGTCGGCACAGGGATCTGCTGAAGCTTTCTTT. Its protein is CAISESAQGSAEAFF.

The chain combines TRBV19 with TRBJ2-5; TRBD1 aligns across 8 bases. The V and J ends lost 6 bases and 5 bases, in that order; junction bases with no gene match: 8. Germline V gene lookup returns CDR1 LNHDA and CDR2 SQIVND (reference sequence). CDR3 length: 14 residues. In DNA, the CDR3 is TGTGCCAGTAGGCTCAGGGGGCGCGAGGAGACCCAGTACTTC. It specifies CASRLRGREETQYF. The whole variable domain, filled in from reference TRBV19 and TRBJ2-5, reads DGGITQSPKYLFRKEGQNVTLSCEQNLNHDAMYWYRQDPGQGLRLIYYSQIVNDFQKGDIAEGYSVSREKKESFPLTVTSAQKNPTAFYLCASRLRGREETQYFGPGTRLLVL.

The chain couples TRBV6-5 to TRBJ2-7; TRBD2 matches 9 bases. There are 15 residues in the CDR3. CDR1 is MNHEY and CDR2 is SVGAGI in the germline V gene. J gave up 5 bases and V 6 bases, and 11 bases lay outside the gene matches. The CDR3 loop reads CASRERDAGGDEQYF. CDR3 bases: TGTGCCAGCAGGGAGCGGGATGCGGGGGGGGACGAGCAGTACTTC.

This chain joins TRBV20-1 and TRBJ1-1; D uncertain. Trimming took off 0 bases at V and 8 bases at J, with 7 bases between the two ends. The germline V gene encodes CDR1 DFQATT and CDR2 SNEGSKA (reference sequence). The CDR3 runs to 11 residues. CDR3 sequence: CSARERVEAFF. The CDR3 nucleotides read TGCAGTGCTAGAGAAAGAGTCGAAGCTTTCTTT.

The chain couples TRBV5-4 to TRBJ2-3, with a possible D match to TRBD2 (5 bases). Germline V gene sequence: CDR1 SGHNT, CDR2 YYREEE (reference sequence). The CDR3 is 14 amino acids. The germline V and J ends were trimmed by 0 bases and 14 bases, with 19 bases remaining between them. The CDR3 DNA follows: TGTGCCAGCAGCTTGGATGGCGGCGGGCGGAATCCGTATTTT. Translation gives CASSLDGGGRNPYF.

The CDR3 coding sequence is TGTGCCAGCAGCGAACAGGGGGCTAGCAATCAGCCCCAGCATTTT. This encodes CASSEQGASNQPQHF. The chain carries TRBV2 and TRBJ1-5, with 9 bases that match TRBD1. J was trimmed by 0 bases and V by 6 bases; bases with no gene match: 3. The CDR3 is made up of 15 amino acids. Germline CDR1 and CDR2: SNHLY and FYNNEI.

The genes are TRBV27 and TRBJ1-1; TRBD1 aligns across 11 bases. Germline loops: CDR1 MNHEY, CDR2 SMNVEV (reference sequence). Losses at the gene ends were 5 bases for V and 8 bases for J; bases not matched to a gene: 10. The CDR3 is 15 amino acids. CDR3 in DNA: TGTGCCAGCAGTCTGGAATACGGGACAGGGGGAGAAGCTTTCTTT. Encoded protein: CASSLEYGTGGEAFF.

This chain links TRBV7-6 with TRBJ2-7, with D possibly being TRBD1 (6 bases). Germline values: CDR1 SGHVS, CDR2 FNYEAQ. The CDR3 is 16 amino acids. The V gene lost 6 bases and the J gene lost 0 bases, with 18 bases spanning the gap. The chain's CDR3 is CASSRRYRADSYEQYF. CDR3 in DNA: TGTGCCAGCAGTCGGCGGTACAGGGCGGACTCCTACGAGCAGTACTTC.

The sample holds one count of this clone. In DNA, the CDR3 is TGTGCCAGCATATACTACAACACTGAAGCTTTCTTT. Residues: CASIYYNTEAFF. The chain is built from TRBV2 and TRBJ1-1, with D unresolved. The CDR3 covers 12 residues. V lost 7 bases, J lost 2 bases, and 8 bases lay in between. Germline lookup yields CDR1 SNHLY and CDR2 FYNNEI. The full variable domain, completed using reference TRBV2 and TRBJ1-1, is EPEVTQTPSHQVTQMGQEVILRCVPISNHLYFYWYRQILGQKVEFLVSFYNNEISEKSEIFDDQFSVERPDGSNFTLKIRSTKLEDSAMYFCASIYYNTEAFFGQGTRLTVV.

This chain uses TRBV19 with TRBJ2-5; 9 bases are a match to TRBD2. Germline-derived CDR1 and CDR2 are LNHDA and SQIVND (reference sequence). This CDR3 comprises 14 residues. V lost 5 bases and J lost 4; bases outside the gene matches: 5. The CDR3 bases are TGTGCCAGTAGTCCTAAGACTAGCGGAGAGACCCAGTACTTC. It translates to CASSPKTSGETQYF.

The table lists this clone with a few counts. The chain links TRBV7-2 to TRBJ2-7, with TRBD2 as a possible D gene (5 bases). The CDR3 spans 15 residues. The germline gives CDR1 SGHTA, CDR2 FQGNSA. The V end lost 4 bases, the J end lost 0 bases, and 13 bases lay between the germline ends. The CDR3 coding sequence is TGTGCCAGCAGCTCTAGCTCCCGAAGCTCCTACGAGCAGTACTTC. Translating it yields CASSSSSRSSYEQYF.

The rearrangement uses TRBV2 and TRBJ2-1; D is perhaps TRBD2 (6 bases). CDR3 size: 14 residues. The germline gives CDR1 SNHLY, CDR2 FYNNEI. The V and J ends lost 9 bases and 5 bases respectively, with 17 bases between them. CDR3 amino acids: CASLRGLANNEQFF. CDR3 sequence (DNA): TGTGCCAGTCTGCGCGGGCTAGCGAACAATGAGCAGTTCTTC.

Details on this clone: Within the sample, other DNA sequences also encode this same CDR3. The chain links TRBV18 to TRBJ1-3; D gene ambiguous. The germline CDR1 and CDR2 sequences are KGHSH and LQKENI. The CDR3 sequence is 13 residues long. V lost 6 bases and J lost 1, with 7 bases in between. The CDR3 protein is CASSGGSGNTIYF. DNA of the CDR3: TGTGCCAGCTCGGGAGGATCTGGAAACACCATATATTTT.

The chain is built from TRBV15 and TRBJ1-2; unclear D gene. Between the trimmed V and J ends, which lost 0 bases and 5 bases, there was a span of 10 bases. CDR1 is LNHNV and CDR2 is YYDKDF in the germline V gene (reference sequence). CDR3 length: 14 amino acids. In nucleotides, the CDR3 is TGTGCCACCAGCAGAGAATTCCCCGGGTATGGCTACACCTTC. Translated: CATSREFPGYGYTF.

The rearrangement links TRBV15 to TRBJ2-7, with no clear D. Germline V lookup: CDR1 LNHNV, CDR2 YYDKDF (reference sequence). The CDR3 is 17 residues long. The germline V and J ends were trimmed by 0 bases and 0 bases, with 15 bases remaining between them. This chain's CDR3 is CATSRDHLKYGSYEQYF. The CDR3 DNA sequence: TGTGCCACCAGCAGAGACCATTTGAAGTACGGCTCCTACGAGCAGTACTTC.